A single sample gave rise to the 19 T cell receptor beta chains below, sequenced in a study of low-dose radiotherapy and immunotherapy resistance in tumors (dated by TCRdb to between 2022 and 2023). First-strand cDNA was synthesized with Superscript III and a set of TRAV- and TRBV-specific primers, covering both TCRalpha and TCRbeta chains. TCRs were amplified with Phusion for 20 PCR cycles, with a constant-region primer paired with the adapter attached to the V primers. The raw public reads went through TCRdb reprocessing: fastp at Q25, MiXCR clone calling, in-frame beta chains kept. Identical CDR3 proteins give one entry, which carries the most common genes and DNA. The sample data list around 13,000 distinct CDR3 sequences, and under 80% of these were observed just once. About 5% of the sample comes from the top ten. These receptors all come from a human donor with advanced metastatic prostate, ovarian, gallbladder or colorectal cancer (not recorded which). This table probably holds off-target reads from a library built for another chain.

CDR3 nucleotides: TGTGCCAGCCAAACCGGGACAGGGGTAAATCAGCCCCAGCATTTT. Encoded protein: CASQTGTGVNQPQHF. The chain joins TRBV5-3 to TRBJ1-5; 10 nucleotides match TRBD1. TRBV5-3 is classed as an ORF, of uncertain function. This CDR3 has 15 residues. V shed 8 bases, J shed 4 bases, and the junction held 9 bases outside the gene matches.

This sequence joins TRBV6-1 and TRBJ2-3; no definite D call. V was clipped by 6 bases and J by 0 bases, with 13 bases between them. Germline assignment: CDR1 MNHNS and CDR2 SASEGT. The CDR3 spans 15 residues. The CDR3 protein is CASSQFYISTDTQYF. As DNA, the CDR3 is TGTGCCAGCAGCCAGTTTTACATTAGCACAGATACGCAGTATTTT.

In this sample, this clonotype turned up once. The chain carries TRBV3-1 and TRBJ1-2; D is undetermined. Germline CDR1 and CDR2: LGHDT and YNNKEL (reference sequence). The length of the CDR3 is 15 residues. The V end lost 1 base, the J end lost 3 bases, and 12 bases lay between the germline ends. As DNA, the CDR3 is TGTGCCAGCAGCCAAGGGATCCGGAGACACTATGGCTACACCTTC. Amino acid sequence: CASSQGIRRHYGYTF.

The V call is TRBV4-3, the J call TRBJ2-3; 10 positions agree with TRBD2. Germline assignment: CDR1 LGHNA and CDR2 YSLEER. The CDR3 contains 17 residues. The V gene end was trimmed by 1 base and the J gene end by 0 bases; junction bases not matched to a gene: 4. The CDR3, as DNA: TGCGCCAGCAGCCAAGGGTATAGCGGGGGGAGCACAGATACGCAGTATTTT. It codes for CASSQGYSGGSTDTQYF.

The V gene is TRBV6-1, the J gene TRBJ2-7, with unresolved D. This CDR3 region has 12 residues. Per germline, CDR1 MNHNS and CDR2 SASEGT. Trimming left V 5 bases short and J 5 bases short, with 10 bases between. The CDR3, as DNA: TGTGCCAGCAGTTTCACCCTGAACGAGCAGTACTTC. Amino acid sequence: CASSFTLNEQYF.

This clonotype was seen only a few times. CDR3 sequence reads: CASSLRQGIIRSPLHF. The DNA of the CDR3 is TGTGCCAGCAGCTTGAGACAGGGTATTATCCGTTCACCCCTCCACTTT. The chain employs TRBV5-4 and TRBJ1-6, with 7 positions matching TRBD1. V dropped 1 base and J dropped 9; count of bases not matched to a gene: 10. This CDR3 contains 16 residues. Germline V lookup: CDR1 SGHNT, CDR2 YYREEE (reference sequence).

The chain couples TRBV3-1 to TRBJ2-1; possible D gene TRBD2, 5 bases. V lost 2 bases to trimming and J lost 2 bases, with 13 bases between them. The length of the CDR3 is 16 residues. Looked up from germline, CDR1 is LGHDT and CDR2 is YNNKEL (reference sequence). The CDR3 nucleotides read TGTGCCAGCAGCCAACTGGTGGGAGAAACCTACAATGAGCAGTTCTTC. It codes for CASSQLVGETYNEQFF.

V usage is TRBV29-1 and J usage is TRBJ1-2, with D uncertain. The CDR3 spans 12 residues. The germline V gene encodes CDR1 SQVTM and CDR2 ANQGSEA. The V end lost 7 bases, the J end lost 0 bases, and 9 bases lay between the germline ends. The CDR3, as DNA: TGCAGCGCCTTAGAAGCTAACTATGGCTACACCTTC. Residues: CSALEANYGYTF.

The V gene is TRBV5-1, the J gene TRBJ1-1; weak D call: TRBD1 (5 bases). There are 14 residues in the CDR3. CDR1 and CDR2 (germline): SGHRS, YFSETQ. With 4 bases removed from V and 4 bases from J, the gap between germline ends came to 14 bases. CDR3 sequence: CASSGASESTEAFF. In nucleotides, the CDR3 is TGCGCCAGCAGCGGGGCGTCGGAGAGCACTGAAGCTTTCTTT.

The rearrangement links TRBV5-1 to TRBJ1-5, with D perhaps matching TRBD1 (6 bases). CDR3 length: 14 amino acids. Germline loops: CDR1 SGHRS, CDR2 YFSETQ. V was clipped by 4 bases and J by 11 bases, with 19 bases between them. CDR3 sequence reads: CASSAGEGGGAQHF. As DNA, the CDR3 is TGCGCCAGCAGCGCCGGAGAGGGGGGAGGAGCCCAGCATTTT.

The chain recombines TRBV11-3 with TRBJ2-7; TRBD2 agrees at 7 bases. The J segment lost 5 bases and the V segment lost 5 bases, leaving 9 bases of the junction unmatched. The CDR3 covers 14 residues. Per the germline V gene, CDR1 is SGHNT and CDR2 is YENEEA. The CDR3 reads CASSVGGIVDEQYF. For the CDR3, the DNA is TGTGCCAGCAGCGTGGGGGGGATCGTCGACGAGCAGTACTTC. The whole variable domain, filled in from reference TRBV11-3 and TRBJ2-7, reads EAGVVQSPRYKIIEKKQPVAFWCNPISGHNTLYWYLQNLGQGPELLIRYENEEAVDDSQLPKDRFSAERLKGVDSTLKIQPAELGDSAVYLCASSVGGIVDEQYFGPGTRLTVT.

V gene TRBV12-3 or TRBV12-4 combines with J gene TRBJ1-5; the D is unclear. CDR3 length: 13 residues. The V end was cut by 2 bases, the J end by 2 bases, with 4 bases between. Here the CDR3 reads CASSLTGNQPQHF. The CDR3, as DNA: TGTGCCAGCAGTTTAACAGGCAATCAGCCCCAGCATTTT.

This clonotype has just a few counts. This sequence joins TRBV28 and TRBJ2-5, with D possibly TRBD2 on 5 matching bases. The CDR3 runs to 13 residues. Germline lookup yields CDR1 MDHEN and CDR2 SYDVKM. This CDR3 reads CASGIGPQETQYF. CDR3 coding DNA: TGTGCTTCGGGGATAGGACCGCAAGAGACCCAGTACTTC.

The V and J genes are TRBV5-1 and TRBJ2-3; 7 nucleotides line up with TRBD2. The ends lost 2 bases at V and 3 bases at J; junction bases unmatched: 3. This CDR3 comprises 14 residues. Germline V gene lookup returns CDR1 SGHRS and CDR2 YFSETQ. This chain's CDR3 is CASSLGLVTDTQYF. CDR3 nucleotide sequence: TGCGCCAGCAGCTTAGGACTAGTAACAGATACGCAGTATTTT.

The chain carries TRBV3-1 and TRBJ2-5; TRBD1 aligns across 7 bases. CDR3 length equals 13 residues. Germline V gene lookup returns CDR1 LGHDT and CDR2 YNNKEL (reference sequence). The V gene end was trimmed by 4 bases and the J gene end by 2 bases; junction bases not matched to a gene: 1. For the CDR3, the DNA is TGTGCCAGCAGCCGGGACAGACAAGAGACCCAGTACTTC. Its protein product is CASSRDRQETQYF.

Here the CDR3 DNA reads TGTGCCAGCAGCTTGAAGGGGGGTGTTACAGATACGCAGTATTTT. It encodes CASSLKGGVTDTQYF. This rearrangement joins TRBV5-4 to TRBJ2-3; either TRBD1 or TRBD2 may supply D (6 bases each). Trimming took off 1 base at V and 3 bases at J, with 12 bases between the two ends. Per germline, CDR1 SGHNT and CDR2 YYREEE (reference sequence). This CDR3 region has 15 residues.

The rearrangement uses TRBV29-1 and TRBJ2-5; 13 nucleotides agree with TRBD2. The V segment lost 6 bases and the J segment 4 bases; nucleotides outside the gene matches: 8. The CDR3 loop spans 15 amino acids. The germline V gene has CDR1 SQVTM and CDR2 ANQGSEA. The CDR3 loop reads CSVPGLAGVSETQYF. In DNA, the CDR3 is TGCAGCGTACCTGGACTAGCGGGGGTATCAGAGACCCAGTACTTC.

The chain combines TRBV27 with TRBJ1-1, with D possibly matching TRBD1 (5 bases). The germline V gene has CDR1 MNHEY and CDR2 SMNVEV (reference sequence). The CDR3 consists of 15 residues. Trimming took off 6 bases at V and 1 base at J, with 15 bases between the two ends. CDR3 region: CASSAPGTENTEAFF. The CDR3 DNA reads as TGTGCCAGCAGCGCGCCCGGGACGGAGAACACTGAAGCTTTCTTT.

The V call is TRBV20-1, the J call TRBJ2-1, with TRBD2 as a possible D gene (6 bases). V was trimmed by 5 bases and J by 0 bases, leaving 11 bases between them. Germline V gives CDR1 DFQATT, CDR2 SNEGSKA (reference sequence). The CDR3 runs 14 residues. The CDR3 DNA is TGCAGTGCTGGAGGGGATTACTCCTACAATGAGCAGTTCTTC. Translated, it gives CSAGGDYSYNEQFF.